This T cell receptor beta chain was found in a study of CD4 T cells in relation to SARS-CoV-2 and coronaviruses. Before the COVID-19 pandemic, during about 2011-2019, CD4+ T cells were taken from unexposed donors. Produced via immunoSEQ multiplex PCR; TCRdb's table is partial and in-frame only. The table has just under 65,000 clones, about 95% seen once. The CDR3 loop spans 20 amino acids. J lost 1 base, V lost 0 bases, and 10 bases had no gene match. Germline V CDR1 and CDR2: KGHSH, LQKENI. Sequencing was performed on naive CD4+ T cells from PBMCs. Regarding subset: naive CD4+ T cells isolated by negative enrichment. The V gene is TRBV18, the J gene TRBJ2-3; 13 bases fit TRBD2. This sequence was found in a human donor in good health. CDR3: CASSPPLTSGRELGTDTQYF. Here the CDR3 DNA reads TGTGCCAGCTCACCACCGCTCACTAGCGGGAGGGAGTTGGGCACAGATACGCAGTATTTT.